The 25 T cell receptor beta chains in this list originate from one sample, sequenced in a study of shared clonotypes between healthy human individuals. Assay: immunoSEQ multiplex PCR; the TCRdb copy retains only in-frame clones and omits some. The sample contains about 2.1 million clones, approximately 94% of which appear only once. Selected positively for CCR7 and CD45RO-negative, naive CD8 cells excluded terminally differentiated effector memory CD45RA+ cells. The material sequenced was naive CD8+ T cells from PBMCs. The receptors originated from a man younger than 35 in good health. Some clones in this sample may be carry-over from other donors' samples.

The genes are TRBV7-9 and TRBJ2-1, with TRBD2 identical over 9 bases. This CDR3 is 15 amino acids long. The V gene end was trimmed by 5 bases and the J gene end by 5 bases; junction bases not matched to a gene: 7. The V gene's germline CDR1 is SEHNR and CDR2 FQNEAQ (reference sequence). CDR3 protein: CASSPRAGGHNEQFF. DNA of the CDR3: TGTGCCAGCAGCCCGCGAGCGGGAGGCCACAATGAGCAGTTCTTC.

CDR3 DNA: TGTGCTAGTGGTTTGGTACAGGGCGGGGATCCGTTCTTC. Translation gives CASGLVQGGDPFF. The J gene is TRBJ2-1, the V gene TRBV12-5; either TRBD1 or TRBD2 may fit D (6 bases each). This CDR3 spans 13 amino acids. V lost 0 bases to trimming and J lost 15 bases, with 15 bases between them. The germline CDR1 and CDR2 sequences are LGHNT and FRNRAP.

The rearrangement uses TRBV4-1 and TRBJ2-1, with 8 bases lining up with TRBD2. CDR1 and CDR2 (germline): MGHRA, YSYEKL. CDR3 length equals 14 residues. J was trimmed by 3 bases and V by 5 bases; bases with no gene match: 3. CDR3 DNA: TGCGCCAGCAGCAAACTAGCGGACTACAATGAGCAGTTCTTC. Its translation is CASSKLADYNEQFF.

With respect to this clone: One end of the junction varies from germline; a read error may be responsible. The same CDR3 arises from other DNA sequences in this sample as well. The rearrangement uses TRBV13 and TRBJ2-2; 12 positions match TRBD2. Germline CDR1 is PRHDT and CDR2 is FYEKMQ (reference sequence). The CDR3 is 16 residues long. DNA for the CDR3: TGTGCCAGCAGCCTAGGACTAGCGGGAAACACCGGGGAGCTGTTTTTT. Protein: CASSLGLAGNTGELFF.

The V and J genes are TRBV2 and TRBJ2-7; possibly TRBD1 for D (6 bases). This CDR3 is 12 amino acids long. The germline V gene has CDR1 SNHLY and CDR2 FYNNEI. Trimming removed 8 bases at V and 1 base at J, with 9 bases between. CDR3 region: CASGGPSYEQYF. Written as DNA, the CDR3 is TGTGCCAGCGGGGGCCCTTCCTACGAGCAGTACTTC.

The chain carries TRBV5-1 and TRBJ2-4, with TRBD1 as a possible D gene (6 bases). The CDR3 covers 15 residues. In germline, CDR1 is SGHRS, CDR2 YFSETQ. V was shortened by 0 bases and J by 4 bases, with 11 bases between the two germline ends. CDR3 amino acids: CASSLAGTPKNIQYF. CDR3 DNA: TGCGCCAGCAGCTTGGCCGGGACACCTAAAAACATTCAGTACTTC.

Written as DNA, the CDR3 is TGCGCCAGCAGCCCCGTGGACAGTCCTCTGGAGGAGCAGTACTTC. The encoded protein is CASSPVDSPLEEQYF. The rearrangement uses TRBV4-1 and TRBJ2-7; possible D gene TRBD1, 6 bases. The CDR3 has 15 amino acids. The germline V gene encodes CDR1 MGHRA and CDR2 YSYEKL. V lost 4 bases and J lost 7, with 20 bases in between.

CDR3 in amino acids: CATSSAGTGNTIYF. The DNA for the CDR3 is TGTGCCACCAGCTCCGCAGGGACTGGAAACACCATATATTTT. The chain recombines TRBV15 with TRBJ1-3; possibly TRBD1 for D (5 bases). The V gene lost 5 bases and the J gene lost 2 bases, with 10 bases spanning the gap. This CDR3 contains 14 residues. Germline V gives CDR1 LNHNV, CDR2 YYDKDF (reference sequence). Full variable domain (remainder filled in from reference TRBV15 and TRBJ1-3): DAMVIQNPRYQVTQFGKPVTLSCSQTLNHNVMYWYQQKSSQAPKLLFHYYDKDFNNEADTPDNFQSRRPNTSFCFLDIRSPGLGDTAMYLCATSSAGTGNTIYFGEGSWLTVV.

The chain carries TRBV4-2 and TRBJ1-5; perhaps TRBD1 as D (6 bases). Trimming stripped 6 bases from V and 5 bases from J, with 8 bases between. CDR1 is LGHNA, CDR2 YNFKEQ, per germline. There are 12 residues in the CDR3. In DNA form, the CDR3 reads TGTGCCAGCAGAGGGGGGGATCAGCCCCAGCATTTT. Translation: CASRGGDQPQHF.

V and J are TRBV7-6 and TRBJ2-2; D ambiguous. From germline, CDR1 is SGHVS and CDR2 FNYEAQ. The CDR3 has 17 residues. The V end was cut by 5 bases, the J end by 4 bases, with 20 bases between. In DNA form, the CDR3 reads TGTGCCAGCAGCCCCCGAGCAGTCCCTGGAGCCACCGGGGAGCTGTTTTTT. Translation: CASSPRAVPGATGELFF.

This chain joins TRBV7-2 and TRBJ1-2; tentatively, D is TRBD1 (6 bases). CDR1 SGHTA and CDR2 FQGNSA come from the germline V gene. The CDR3 extends over 15 amino acids. The V end was cut by 1 base, the J end by 2 bases, with 11 bases between. In nucleotides, the CDR3 is TGTGCCAGCAGCTTAGACCGGACAGCAAACTATGGCTACACCTTC. Translated, it gives CASSLDRTANYGYTF. The full variable domain, with the rest looked up from reference TRBV7-2 and TRBJ1-2, is GAGVSQSPSNKVTEKGKDVELRCDPISGHTALYWYRQSLGQGLEFLIYFQGNSAPDKSGLPSDRFSAERTGGSVSTLTIQRTQQEDSAVYLCASSLDRTANYGYTFGSGTRLTVV.

The V call is TRBV27, the J call TRBJ2-6; D remains unclear. Trimming left V 6 bases short and J 2 bases short, with 8 bases between. Germline lookup yields CDR1 MNHEY and CDR2 SMNVEV (reference sequence). This CDR3 has 14 amino acids. CDR3 protein: CASRMHTGANVLTF. The CDR3 coding sequence is TGTGCCAGCAGGATGCATACTGGGGCCAACGTCCTGACTTTC.

The chain has TRBV19 and TRBJ2-7; 12 bases are shared with TRBD2. Unmatched junction bases numbered 2, after V lost 3 bases and J lost 2 bases. Per germline, CDR1 LNHDA and CDR2 SQIVND (reference sequence). The CDR3 sequence is 15 residues long. The CDR3 coding sequence is TGTGCCAGTAGTATCACTAGCGGGGGGACCTACGAGCAGTACTTC. The encoded protein is CASSITSGGTYEQYF.

The chain recombines TRBV28 with TRBJ2-7; D gene ambiguous. Deletions cut 3 bases from V and 3 bases from J, with 15 bases between. CDR1 and CDR2 from the germline V gene are MDHEN and SYDVKM. CDR3 length equals 15 residues. For the CDR3, the DNA is TGTGCCAGCAGTTTCGACTCCTCCTTCCTCTACGAGCAGTACTTC. Translating it yields CASSFDSSFLYEQYF.

V usage is TRBV27 and J usage is TRBJ1-5, with 7 bases that match TRBD1. CDR1 and CDR2 (germline): MNHEY, SMNVEV (reference sequence). Germline trimming cut 5 bases from V and 2 bases from J; bases unmatched to any gene: 9. This CDR3 has 16 amino acids. The CDR3 DNA follows: TGTGCCAGCAGTCAAATACGACAGGGCGGCAATCAGCCCCAGCATTTT. Amino acids: CASSQIRQGGNQPQHF.

The chain combines TRBV4-1 with TRBJ1-3; 11 bases fit TRBD1. CDR1 MGHRA and CDR2 YSYEKL come from the germline V gene. J lost 4 bases, V lost 5 bases, and 4 bases had no gene match. This CDR3 has 15 amino acids. In nucleotides, the CDR3 is TGCGCCAGCAGCACGGACAGGGGGCCCGGAAACACCATATATTTT. Translation: CASSTDRGPGNTIYF.

On this clone: In the same sample, other DNA sequences code for this CDR3. This chain joins TRBV6-5 and TRBJ2-2; D is unresolved. This CDR3 is 13 amino acids long. Per germline, CDR1 MNHEY and CDR2 SVGAGI. With 0 bases removed from V and 5 bases from J, the gap between germline ends came to 4 bases. As DNA, the CDR3 is TGTGCCAGCAGTTACTCTGTTACCGGGGAGCTGTTTTTT. Its protein is CASSYSVTGELFF.

This clone has just one count. The V gene is TRBV11-2, the J gene TRBJ1-1; tentatively, D is TRBD1 (6 bases). Trimming pared 3 bases from V and 7 bases from J, leaving 18 bases between. Germline CDR1 SGHAT, CDR2 FQNNGV. This CDR3 has 15 residues. The CDR3 bases are TGTGCCAGCAGCTTGGCAGGGGCCTTACCATTTGAAGCTTTCTTT. Its translation is CASSLAGALPFEAFF.

The chain links TRBV7-2 to TRBJ2-5; D is ambiguous. CDR3 length equals 15 residues. V lost 6 bases and J lost 5, with 19 bases in between. Per germline, CDR1 SGHTA and CDR2 FQGNSA. CDR3: CASSLIGIGWETQYF. As DNA, the CDR3 is TGTGCCAGCAGTCTAATAGGGATTGGTTGGGAGACCCAGTACTTC.

V usage is TRBV5-4 and J usage is TRBJ2-7, with D maybe TRBD1 (6 bases). CDR1 is SGHNT, CDR2 YYREEE, per germline (reference sequence). V shed 0 bases and J shed 0 bases, with 10 bases lying between them. The CDR3 has 15 amino acids. CDR3 loop: CASSLDQGSSYEQYF. The CDR3 DNA reads as TGTGCCAGCAGCTTGGACCAGGGGAGCTCCTACGAGCAGTACTTC.

In the case of this clone: Other DNA sequences in the sample encode the same CDR3. This chain links TRBV6-5 with TRBJ2-7; maybe TRBD2 (6 bases). Germline CDR1 is MNHEY and CDR2 is SVGAGI. V was trimmed by 3 bases and J by 6 bases, leaving 9 bases between them. This CDR3 comprises 12 residues. DNA for the CDR3: TGTGCCAGCAGTTATTCGCGGGGCGAGCAGTACTTC. It translates to CASSYSRGEQYF.

With respect to this clone: The sample has other DNA sequences that encode this CDR3 too. This chain connects TRBV7-9 to TRBJ1-5, with a tentative D call TRBD1 (5 bases). Germline lookup yields CDR1 SEHNR and CDR2 FQNEAQ (reference sequence). Trimming removed 5 bases from V and 1 base from J, with 9 bases in between. The CDR3 consists of 14 residues. CDR3: CASSTGGSNQPQHF. The DNA of the CDR3 is TGTGCCAGCAGCACCGGGGGGAGCAATCAGCCCCAGCATTTT.

J is TRBJ2-1 and V is TRBV28; D unresolved. Deletions cut 5 bases from V and 10 bases from J, with 12 bases between. The CDR3 loop spans 12 amino acids. Germline lookup yields CDR1 MDHEN and CDR2 SYDVKM. CDR3 DNA sequence: TGTGCCAGCAGTCATGCCCCCTCCGAGCAGTTCTTC. Protein sequence: CASSHAPSEQFF.

Points on this clone: Other DNA sequences in this specimen translate into the identical CDR3. The V gene is TRBV29-1, the J gene TRBJ2-1, with 10 nucleotides matching TRBD2. The germline V gene encodes CDR1 SQVTM and CDR2 ANQGSEA. V lost 6 bases, J lost 4 bases, and 6 bases stayed unmatched. CDR3 length equals 14 residues. CDR3 protein: CSVAGLAAYNEQFF. CDR3 nucleotides: TGCAGCGTGGCTGGACTAGCGGCTTACAATGAGCAGTTCTTC.

This chain connects TRBV5-1 to TRBJ1-1, with 7 bases lining up with TRBD1. V shed 3 bases, J shed 1 base, and the junction held 6 bases outside the gene matches. CDR3 length: 15 residues. Germline CDR1 reads SGHRS; CDR2 reads YFSETQ. The CDR3 reads CASSSGTARNTEAFF. DNA for the CDR3: TGCGCCAGCAGCTCTGGGACAGCTAGGAACACTGAAGCTTTCTTT.